The 28 T cell receptor beta chains below were found in one sample sequenced in a study of shared clonotypes between healthy human individuals. Using immunoSEQ multiplex PCR, the repertoire was profiled, and TCRdb retains in-frame clones only, with some absent. The sample carries approximately 350,000 clones, around 96% recorded once. The sample comprised memory CD8+ T cells sorted from blood. The subset: CD45RO+ cells pooled with CCR7-negative TemRA cells. These receptors originate from a man between 25 and 39 years old in good health.

The V gene is TRBV7-9, the J gene TRBJ2-7; 9 nucleotides agree with TRBD1. This CDR3 spans 15 amino acids. Germline CDR1 is SEHNR and CDR2 is FQNEAQ (reference sequence). Unmatched junction bases numbered 5, after V lost 1 base and J lost 4 bases. CDR3: CASSLGGQGGYEQYF. The CDR3 DNA is TGTGCCAGCAGCTTAGGGGGACAGGGAGGGTACGAGCAGTACTTC.

The J gene is TRBJ1-5, the V gene TRBV2, with D perhaps TRBD1 (5 bases). V lost 6 bases and J 2 bases, leaving 8 bases between the germline ends. Per germline, CDR1 SNHLY and CDR2 FYNNEI. The CDR3 sequence is 13 residues long. The CDR3 DNA reads TGTGCCAGCAGGGGGGAGGGCAATCAGCCCCAGCATTTT. Its protein product is CASRGEGNQPQHF.

The genes are TRBV5-8 and TRBJ2-7; possibly TRBD1 for D (5 bases). CDR3 length: 12 residues. The V and J ends lost 9 bases and 1 base respectively, with 11 bases between them. Germline loops: CDR1 SGHTS, CDR2 YDEGEE. CDR3 sequence (DNA): TGTGCCACTCCGGACACTTCCTACGAGCAGTACTTC. Translating it yields CATPDTSYEQYF.

The chain combines TRBV5-6 with TRBJ2-5; TRBD1 or TRBD2 may be the D gene (5 bases each). This CDR3 is built from 14 residues. Germline V gives CDR1 SGHDT, CDR2 YYEEEE. The V end was cut by 3 bases, the J end by 5 bases, with 14 bases between. CDR3 coding DNA: TGTGCCAGCAGCTCGGGACCACTGGTGGAGACCCAGTACTTC. The encoded protein is CASSSGPLVETQYF.

The rearrangement links TRBV5-1 to TRBJ1-1; tentative D call: TRBD1 (5 bases). This CDR3 has 15 residues. Germline-derived CDR1 and CDR2 are SGHRS and YFSETQ. The ends were cut back, 2 bases at V and 6 bases at J, with 17 bases in the middle. In DNA form, the CDR3 reads TGCGCCAGCAGCTTATCCTCAGGGTCAGGCGCTGAAGCTTTCTTT. Amino acids: CASSLSSGSGAEAFF.

This clone was counted between two and nine times. The chain couples TRBV18 to TRBJ1-1, with D possibly being TRBD1 (6 bases). V was pared by 4 bases and J by 6 bases, with 6 bases between. In germline, CDR1 is KGHSH, CDR2 LQKENI. The CDR3 has 11 amino acids. CDR3 sequence (DNA): TGTGCCAGCTCACAGGGGGCTGAAGCTTTCTTT. Translated: CASSQGAEAFF.

The gene calls are TRBV7-6 and TRBJ2-2; 7 positions match TRBD1. Germline V gene sequence: CDR1 SGHVS, CDR2 FNYEAQ. The V gene end was trimmed by 3 bases and the J gene end by 5 bases; junction bases not matched to a gene: 3. The CDR3 runs 14 residues. In DNA, the CDR3 is TGTGCCAGCAGCTTTAGGGGGCAAACCGGGGAGCTGTTTTTT. Protein product: CASSFRGQTGELFF.

This clone was seen once. One base away lies a much larger clone, so this may be a sequencing read error. Other DNA variants within this sample encode the same CDR3. The rearrangement uses TRBV5-1 and TRBJ2-5, with D uncertain. V lost 2 bases to trimming and J lost 5 bases, with 4 bases between them. This CDR3 contains 11 residues. Germline values: CDR1 SGHRS, CDR2 YFSETQ. CDR3 DNA sequence: TGCGCCAGCAGCTTAGAGGAGACCCAGTACTTC. It specifies CASSLEETQYF.

J is TRBJ2-7 and V is TRBV28; TRBD1 matches 9 bases. This CDR3 contains 16 residues. The V and J ends lost 8 bases and 7 bases, in that order; junction bases with no gene match: 18. Germline CDR1 and CDR2: MDHEN and SYDVKM. Written as DNA, the CDR3 is TGTGCCAGCCAGGGAAACATGATCGGGACAGGGAGGGAGCAGTACTTC. Protein sequence: CASQGNMIGTGREQYF.

This sequence joins TRBV11-2 and TRBJ2-4; the D gene is possibly TRBD1 (5 bases). Trimming took 8 bases from V and 1 from J, leaving 12 bases between them. Germline V lookup: CDR1 SGHAT, CDR2 FQNNGV. The CDR3 consists of 14 residues. CDR3 in DNA: TGTGCCAGCCACCCGGCAGGGGCCAAAAACATTCAGTACTTC. This sequence encodes CASHPAGAKNIQYF.

The chain uses TRBV6-5 and TRBJ1-5, with TRBD1 matching 9 bases. Germline assignment: CDR1 MNHEY and CDR2 SVGAGI. V lost 6 bases, J lost 6 bases, and 9 bases stayed unmatched. This CDR3 is 15 amino acids long. CDR3 sequence reads: CASSSGTGYGQPQHF. The CDR3, as DNA: TGTGCCAGCAGCTCCGGGACAGGGTACGGTCAGCCCCAGCATTTT.

The J gene is TRBJ2-7, the V gene TRBV6-1; D could derive from TRBD1 or TRBD2 (5 bases each). Germline V gives CDR1 MNHNS, CDR2 SASEGT. The CDR3 is made up of 15 amino acids. The ends were cut back, 5 bases at V and 5 bases at J, with 19 bases in the middle. The CDR3 DNA reads TGTGCCAGCAGTTCCCGGGACCGTCTGAGGGACGAGCAGTACTTC. It codes for CASSSRDRLRDEQYF.

J is TRBJ2-7 and V is TRBV6-5, with D maybe TRBD1 (5 bases). There are 13 residues in the CDR3. V was shortened by 6 bases and J by 5 bases, with 14 bases between the two germline ends. Germline-derived CDR1 and CDR2 are MNHEY and SVGAGI. CDR3 loop: CASRPGRANEQYF. The CDR3 bases are TGTGCCAGCAGGCCAGGGCGCGCAAACGAGCAGTACTTC.

The V and J genes are TRBV7-2 and TRBJ2-5; 8 bases fit TRBD2. This CDR3 is built from 14 residues. V lost 6 bases to trimming and J lost 3 bases; unmatched junction nucleotides: 6. CDR1 SGHTA and CDR2 FQGNSA come from the germline V gene. The CDR3 coding sequence is TGTGCCAGCAGGGAAGCGGGAGTGAAAGAGACCCAGTACTTC. It encodes CASREAGVKETQYF.

DNA of the CDR3: TGTGCCAGCAGCGCCCGGGACAGGGTCAATTCACCCCTCCACTTT. This encodes CASSARDRVNSPLHF. The V call is TRBV5-6, the J call TRBJ1-6, with 9 bases identical to TRBD1. CDR1 is SGHDT, CDR2 YYEEEE, per germline. The CDR3 runs to 15 residues. Germline trimming cut 4 bases from V and 7 bases from J; bases unmatched to any gene: 6.

This sequence joins TRBV4-1 and TRBJ1-4, with TRBD1 matching 7 bases. The CDR3 loop spans 13 amino acids. Per the germline V gene, CDR1 is MGHRA and CDR2 is YSYEKL. J was trimmed by 8 bases and V by 6 bases; bases with no gene match: 6. CDR3 sequence: CASSWRQGEKLFF. CDR3 DNA: TGCGCCAGCAGTTGGAGACAGGGCGAAAAACTGTTTTTT.

V usage is TRBV10-2 and J usage is TRBJ1-1; D remains unclear. The ends were cut back, 0 bases at V and 2 bases at J, with 13 bases in the middle. CDR1 and CDR2 (germline): WSHSY, SAAADI. The CDR3 is 16 residues long. The CDR3 DNA reads TGCGCCAGCAGTGAGTCCCGCCGAGGGTCAAACACTGAAGCTTTCTTT. Translating gives CASSESRRGSNTEAFF.

The CDR3 is CASSLAGTGDTGELFF. For the CDR3, the DNA is TGTGCCAGCAGCTTAGCCGGGACAGGGGACACCGGGGAGCTGTTTTTT. This chain uses TRBV7-9 with TRBJ2-2, with 10 bases aligning to TRBD1. J gave up 3 bases and V 0 bases, and 1 base lay outside the gene matches. Germline assignment: CDR1 SEHNR and CDR2 FQNEAQ (reference sequence). The CDR3 spans 16 residues.

As DNA, the CDR3 is TGTGCCAGCAGTGGCGACAAGAACACTGAAGCTTTCTTT. Translated: CASSGDKNTEAFF. The rearrangement uses TRBV6-4 and TRBJ1-1; D is uncertain. CDR3 length equals 13 residues. Trimming shortened V by 4 bases and J by 1 base, and 7 bases separated the two germline ends. The germline V gene encodes CDR1 MRHNA and CDR2 SNTAGT.

This chain joins TRBV4-1 and TRBJ2-4; D not resolved. The V end lost 0 bases, the J end lost 0 bases, and 9 bases lay between the germline ends. In germline, CDR1 is MGHRA, CDR2 YSYEKL. The CDR3 spans 16 residues. CDR3 coding DNA: TGCGCCAGCAGCCAAGATCGAGGAGTAGCCAAAAACATTCAGTACTTC. Its translation: CASSQDRGVAKNIQYF.

The chain has TRBV19 and TRBJ2-7; 9 nucleotides agree with TRBD1. V gave up 6 bases and J gave up 6 bases; unmatched junction bases: 9. Germline assignment: CDR1 LNHDA and CDR2 SQIVND (reference sequence). This CDR3 has 14 residues. The CDR3 region has the DNA TGTGCCAGTAGACATACAGGGGGCGCGGGCGAGCAGTACTTC. Its protein is CASRHTGGAGEQYF. Full variable domain (missing parts from reference TRBV19 and TRBJ2-7): DGGITQSPKYLFRKEGQNVTLSCEQNLNHDAMYWYRQDPGQGLRLIYYSQIVNDFQKGDIAEGYSVSREKKESFPLTVTSAQKNPTAFYLCASRHTGGAGEQYFGPGTRLTVT.

In its sample, this clone was seen once. The chain combines TRBV10-2 with TRBJ2-1; 8 bases match TRBD2. The CDR3 extends over 15 amino acids. The V and J ends lost 3 bases and 7 bases, in that order; junction bases with no gene match: 8. Germline V gene sequence: CDR1 WSHSY, CDR2 SAAADI. The CDR3 nucleotides are TGCGCCAGCAGTGAAACACCGGGAGGGCCTAATGAGCAGTTCTTC. Its protein is CASSETPGGPNEQFF.

The chain recombines TRBV5-5 with TRBJ1-5; TRBD1 matches 7 bases. The V and J ends lost 4 bases and 2 bases, in that order; junction bases with no gene match: 6. The CDR3 extends over 15 amino acids. CDR1 is SGHKS, CDR2 YYEKEE, per germline (reference sequence). The CDR3 bases are TGTGCCAGCAGCGCAGGGGGGAGAGGCAATCAGCCCCAGCATTTT. Its translation: CASSAGGRGNQPQHF. The entire variable domain, with the rest obtained from reference TRBV5-5 and TRBJ1-5, is as follows: DAGVTQSPTHLIKTRGQQVTLRCSPISGHKSVSWYQQVLGQGPQFIFQYYEKEERGRGNFPDRFSARQFPNYSSELNVNALLLGDSALYLCASSAGGRGNQPQHFGDGTRLSIL.

V is TRBV18 and J is TRBJ1-2; no firm D call. The V and J ends lost 3 bases and 7 bases respectively, with 12 bases between them. Looked up from germline, CDR1 is KGHSH and CDR2 is LQKENI. The CDR3 has 13 amino acids. The CDR3 here is CASSPGQSPGYTF. The DNA for the CDR3 is TGTGCCAGCTCACCCGGGCAGTCTCCTGGCTACACCTTC.

The rearrangement joins TRBV19 to TRBJ1-1; tentatively, D is TRBD1 (6 bases). The CDR3 is 17 amino acids. V lost 6 bases and J 2 bases, leaving 22 bases between the germline ends. CDR1 and CDR2 (germline): LNHDA, SQIVND (reference sequence). The CDR3 nucleotides are TGTGCCAGTAGATCGGTCAGGGGCGAGTTGGTTAACACTGAAGCTTTCTTT. This codes for CASRSVRGELVNTEAFF.

CDR3 amino acids: CSVGDRVNYGYTF. For the CDR3, the DNA is TGCAGCGTGGGGGACAGGGTTAACTATGGCTACACCTTC. This rearrangement joins TRBV29-1 to TRBJ1-2, with 9 nucleotides matching TRBD1. Germline assignment: CDR1 SQVTM and CDR2 ANQGSEA. With V trimmed by 6 bases and J by 1 base, 3 bases remained unmatched. The CDR3 covers 13 residues.

V is TRBV15 and J is TRBJ2-4, with TRBD1 matching 8 bases. Germline lookup yields CDR1 LNHNV and CDR2 YYDKDF (reference sequence). The ends lost 3 bases at V and 11 bases at J; junction bases unmatched: 30. CDR3 size: 21 residues. Written as DNA, the CDR3 is TGTGCCACCAGCAGCCGCGGACAGGGTCCGGGTAGCGCTAGCCGGGGAGTTGTTCAGTACTTC. This gives the protein CATSSRGQGPGSASRGVVQYF. Full variable domain (missing parts from reference TRBV15 and TRBJ2-4): DAMVIQNPRYQVTQFGKPVTLSCSQTLNHNVMYWYQQKSSQAPKLLFHYYDKDFNNEADTPDNFQSRRPNTSFCFLDIRSPGLGDTAMYLCATSSRGQGPGSASRGVVQYFGAGTRLSVL.

CDR3 DNA: TGTGCCAGCAGTTCATCGACGACCTACGAGCAGTACTTC. Translated: CASSSSTTYEQYF. The chain uses TRBV27 and TRBJ2-7; D remains ambiguous. The CDR3 length is 13 residues. V was shortened by 4 bases and J by 2 bases, with 9 bases between the two germline ends. Per the germline V gene, CDR1 is MNHEY and CDR2 is SMNVEV (reference sequence).